This record concerns one T cell receptor beta chain sequence. The antigen remains undetermined. Each CDR3 protein is one row after TCRdb ran MiXCR on the RT-PCR reads. Of about 580,000 distinct CDR3 sequences in the sample, about 15% are singletons; the top ten hold over 8.5%. The CDR3 consists of 13 residues. From germline, CDR1 is DFQATT and CDR2 SNEGSKA (reference sequence). With 5 bases removed from V and 4 bases from J, the gap between germline ends came to 15 bases. These data originate in a study of response to subunit inactivated influenza vaccine. Whole-study results and caveats: Every seasonal influenza vaccination brings in few new T cells, the authors suggested.

Sequenced material: PBMCs from blood, taken 11 to 12 days after vaccination. The chain carries TRBV20-1 and TRBJ2-7; D possibly matches TRBD1 or TRBD2 (6 bases each). The receptor was isolated from a man aged 50 to 59 who received an inactivated influenza vaccine. This chain's CDR3 is CSADGGSQYEQYF. The CDR3 nucleotides are TGCAGTGCTGACGGGGGCAGCCAATACGAGCAGTACTTC.